This TCR beta chain originates from a study of shared clonotypes between healthy human individuals. Notes on the study in general: Roughly 5% of naive CD4 clonotypes were shared across a few donors.

Sequencing was performed with immunoSEQ multiplex PCR; in TCRdb, only in-frame clones are kept and a portion is missing. The table lists under 550,000 clones, almost 97% of them singletons. The authors divided CD4+ cells into CD45RA+ naive and CD45RA-negative memory subsets. Trimming cost V 1 base and J 7 bases; bases outside gene matches: 7. This CDR3 contains 16 residues. Germline V CDR1 and CDR2: PRHDT, FYEKMQ (reference sequence). Comments on this clone: Its antigen is as yet unknown.

The sequence was collected from a woman aged 30 to 39 in good health. The sequencing sample was made of naive CD4+ T cells sorted from blood. Described subset: CD45RA+ positively selected. V is TRBV13 and J is TRBJ2-1; TRBD1 agrees at 10 bases. In nucleotides, the CDR3 is TGTGCCAGCAGCTTAGCGGCGGGGACAGGGGAAAATGAGCAGTTCTTC. Translated: CASSLAAGTGENEQFF.